Listed here are 28 T cell receptor beta chains from one sample, sequenced in a study of CD4+ T cells in melanoma. Assay: immunoSEQ multiplex PCR; the TCRdb copy retains only in-frame clones and omits some. The table includes fewer than 20,000 clones, approximately 79% detected once. The source material was cells from a culture (not recorded whether cultured in vitro). These receptors were collected from a human donor with melanoma.

The V gene is TRBV7-3, the J gene TRBJ2-7; 11 nucleotides agree with TRBD2. This CDR3 is built from 16 residues. The junction had 9 bases not matched to a gene; V was cut back by 5 bases and J by 3 bases. Germline CDR1 is SGHTA and CDR2 is FQGTGA. CDR3 nucleotide sequence: TGTGCCAGCAGCGTCAGTAGCGGGGGGGATAACTACGAGCAGTACTTC. Its protein product is CASSVSSGGDNYEQYF.

The V and J genes are TRBV7-9 and TRBJ2-6; D gene ambiguous. The V gene's germline CDR1 is SEHNR and CDR2 FQNEAQ (reference sequence). The CDR3 is 14 residues long. Trimming left V 9 bases short and J 2 bases short, with 11 bases between. The CDR3 loop reads CASPPWAGANVLTF. Here the CDR3 DNA reads TGTGCCAGTCCCCCATGGGCTGGGGCCAACGTCCTGACTTTC.

This chain links TRBV15 with TRBJ1-2, with D hard to call. The CDR3 spans 15 residues. V lost 4 bases, J lost 0 bases, and 12 bases lay in between. Germline V CDR1 and CDR2: LNHNV, YYDKDF (reference sequence). The CDR3 DNA sequence: TGTGCCACCAGCAAAGGGATTGAGGCTAACTATGGCTACACCTTC. It translates to CATSKGIEANYGYTF.

The rearrangement uses TRBV30 and TRBJ1-2; D might be TRBD1 (6 bases). The CDR3 is 14 residues long. The ends were cut back, 0 bases at V and 2 bases at J, with 10 bases in the middle. Germline lookup yields CDR1 GTSNPN and CDR2 SVGIG (reference sequence). As DNA, the CDR3 is TGTGCCTGGAGTGTGCGGGGGCTCAACTATGGCTACACCTTC. It translates to CAWSVRGLNYGYTF.

The rearrangement uses TRBV6-5 and TRBJ2-3, with a tentative D call TRBD2 (5 bases). Germline loops: CDR1 MNHEY, CDR2 SVGAGI. Trimming shortened V by 7 bases and J by 1 base, and 12 bases separated the two germline ends. The CDR3 is made up of 14 amino acids. The CDR3 here is CASTEAGGTDTQYF. The CDR3 DNA follows: TGTGCCAGCACGGAAGCCGGGGGCACAGATACGCAGTATTTT.

J is TRBJ2-7 and V is TRBV10-3; 16 bases line up with TRBD2. CDR3 length equals 16 residues. Germline V gene lookup returns CDR1 ENHRY and CDR2 SYGVKD. V was clipped by 6 bases and J by 6 bases; unmatched bases: 8. For the CDR3, the DNA is TGTGCCATCAGCGCCGGGACTAGCGGGGGGGCCGGCGAGCAGTACTTC. Protein sequence: CAISAGTSGGAGEQYF.

The chain has TRBV6-6 and TRBJ1-5; a weak D match, TRBD1 (6 bases). Germline assignment: CDR1 MNHNY and CDR2 SVGAGI (reference sequence). This CDR3 is built from 15 residues. The V gene lost 2 bases and the J gene lost 6 bases, with 14 bases spanning the gap. The CDR3 nucleotides read TGTGCCAGCAGTTACACAGGGTGGGTCGGTCAGCCCCAGCATTTT. Amino acid sequence: CASSYTGWVGQPQHF.

To note about this clone: An end of the junction differs from the germline gene, which may be a read error. The V call is TRBV11-2, the J call TRBJ2-2; 9 positions agree with TRBD2. Germline assignment: CDR1 SGHAT and CDR2 FQNNGV. CDR3 length: 15 residues. Written as DNA, the CDR3 is TGTGCCAGCAGGTTAGCGGGGGCGAACACCGGGGAGCTGTTTTTT. This encodes CASRLAGANTGELFF.

The chain employs TRBV7-9 and TRBJ1-2; D possibly corresponds to TRBD1 (6 bases). V shed 2 bases and J shed 0 bases, with 10 bases lying between them. Germline lookup yields CDR1 SEHNR and CDR2 FQNEAQ (reference sequence). The CDR3 totals 15 residues. The CDR3 loop is CASSLRTAANYGYTF. The CDR3 nucleotides read TGTGCCAGCAGCTTACGGACAGCAGCTAACTATGGCTACACCTTC.

The chain recombines TRBV19 with TRBJ2-2, with 7 bases matching TRBD1. V was clipped by 1 base and J by 4 bases; unmatched bases: 12. CDR3 length equals 18 residues. Germline V CDR1 and CDR2: LNHDA, SQIVND (reference sequence). CDR3 loop: CASSIGYRGRGSTGELFF. CDR3 DNA sequence: TGTGCCAGTAGTATAGGATACAGGGGACGAGGGTCCACCGGGGAGCTGTTTTTT.

Worth noting for this clone: One end of the junction fails to match germline, which may point to a read error. The chain is built from TRBV6-5 and TRBJ1-5; D might be TRBD1 (5 bases). CDR3 size: 13 residues. Germline-derived CDR1 and CDR2 are MNHEY and SVGAGI. As DNA, the CDR3 is TGCGCCAGCAGCTCAGGAGAGGGGCAGCCCCAGCATTTT. Its translation: CASSSGEGQPQHF.

This clone turned up a few times. This chain joins TRBV6-6 and TRBJ1-1, with 7 nucleotides matching TRBD1. The CDR3 totals 14 residues. V dropped 8 bases and J dropped 10; count of bases not matched to a gene: 16. Germline lookup yields CDR1 MNHNY and CDR2 SVGAGI (reference sequence). The chain's CDR3 is CASAAGTAGRGAFF. The CDR3 DNA sequence: TGTGCCAGCGCTGCAGGGACAGCCGGTCGAGGAGCTTTCTTT.

The chain recombines TRBV9 with TRBJ2-1, with 15 bases matching TRBD2. Germline V gene lookup returns CDR1 SGDLS and CDR2 YYNGEE. The CDR3 has 16 residues. Trimming removed 4 bases from V and 10 bases from J; junction bases left unmatched: 9. The CDR3 coding sequence is TGTGCCAGCAGCCCCCGTGGACTAGCGGGGGGGGAAGAGCAGTTCTTC. It yields the protein CASSPRGLAGGEEQFF.

This clone has just one count. V usage is TRBV5-1 and J usage is TRBJ1-1, with D unclear. The ends were cut back, 2 bases at V and 3 bases at J, with 11 bases in the middle. Germline values: CDR1 SGHRS, CDR2 YFSETQ. This CDR3 region has 14 residues. The DNA for the CDR3 is TGCGCCAGCAGCTTCATACGCGGATACACTGAAGCTTTCTTT. This encodes CASSFIRGYTEAFF.

The chain recombines TRBV5-1 with TRBJ2-2; no firm D call. V was pared by 1 base and J by 6 bases, with 13 bases between. CDR1 and CDR2 from the germline V gene are SGHRS and YFSETQ. The CDR3 is made up of 15 amino acids. CDR3 sequence (DNA): TGCGCCAGCAGCTTGTTGCACGGGCGATCCGGGGAGCTGTTTTTT. Its protein product is CASSLLHGRSGELFF. The whole variable domain, filled in from reference TRBV5-1 and TRBJ2-2, reads KAGVTQTPRYLIKTRGQQVTLSCSPISGHRSVSWYQQTPGQGLQFLFEYFSETQRNKGNFPGRFSGRQFSNSRSEMNVSTLELGDSALYLCASSLLHGRSGELFFGEGSRLTVL.

CDR3 residues: CASSLGSGGTGELFF. The CDR3 bases are TGTGCCAGCAGCTTAGGCTCGGGGGGCACCGGGGAGCTGTTTTTT. This chain connects TRBV7-8 to TRBJ2-2, with 7 bases aligning to TRBD2. The CDR3 has 15 amino acids. V shed 1 base and J 4 bases; nucleotides not matched to a gene: 3. CDR1 SGHVS and CDR2 FQNEAQ come from the germline V gene.

The chain joins TRBV19 to TRBJ2-7; D uncertain. The V end was cut by 4 bases, the J end by 5 bases, with 6 bases between. CDR3 length: 11 amino acids. The germline V gene has CDR1 LNHDA and CDR2 SQIVND (reference sequence). DNA for the CDR3: TGTGCCAGTAGTAGCTGGGACGAGCAGTACTTC. It encodes CASSSWDEQYF.

The J gene is TRBJ2-7, the V gene TRBV2; D is perhaps TRBD1 (5 bases). Trimming removed 2 bases from V and 2 bases from J, with 10 bases in between. Germline-derived CDR1 and CDR2 are SNHLY and FYNNEI. There are 14 residues in the CDR3. This CDR3 reads CASSESAGTYEQYF. CDR3 coding DNA: TGTGCCAGCAGTGAATCCGCAGGGACCTACGAGCAGTACTTC.

The sample holds a few counts of this clone. For the CDR3, the DNA is TGTGCCAGCAGCTTCAAGACCCACGGGAGGGAGACCCAGTACTTC. Its protein is CASSFKTHGRETQYF. The chain links TRBV7-2 to TRBJ2-5; 7 positions agree with TRBD2. Germline loops: CDR1 SGHTA, CDR2 FQGNSA. Unmatched junction bases numbered 9, after V lost 3 bases and J lost 5 bases. The CDR3 totals 15 residues. Using reference TRBV7-2 and TRBJ2-5 for the parts outside the CDR3, the full variable domain is GAGVSQSPSNKVTEKGKDVELRCDPISGHTALYWYRQSLGQGLEFLIYFQGNSAPDKSGLPSDRFSAERTGGSVSTLTIQRTQQEDSAVYLCASSFKTHGRETQYFGPGTRLLVL.

This clone was detected a few times. CDR3: CASSLRGRNGYTF. The DNA for the CDR3 is TGTGCCAGTAGTCTCCGGGGGAGAAATGGCTACACCTTC. V usage is TRBV19 and J usage is TRBJ1-2; D might be TRBD1 (5 bases). The CDR3 sequence is 13 residues long. V was trimmed by 5 bases and J by 6 bases, leaving 13 bases between them. Germline CDR1 reads LNHDA; CDR2 reads SQIVND (reference sequence).

In DNA form, the CDR3 reads TGTGCCAGCAGTTACTCAGGCAGGGGGTACAATGGCTACACCTTC. This sequence encodes CASSYSGRGYNGYTF. The J gene is TRBJ1-2, the V gene TRBV6-5, with 7 positions matching TRBD1. The CDR3 length is 15 residues. Germline loops: CDR1 MNHEY, CDR2 SVGAGI. The V segment lost 0 bases and the J segment 6 bases; nucleotides outside the gene matches: 7.

The chain combines TRBV7-3 with TRBJ2-1; 8 bases agree with TRBD2. This CDR3 is 18 amino acids long. Germline V gene data show CDR1 as SGHTA and CDR2 as FQGTGA. V was pared by 0 bases and J by 5 bases, with 12 bases of the junction left unmatched. As DNA, the CDR3 is TGTGCCAGCAGCTTAACGAGGGATAAGCGGGGGAGCGACAATGAGCAGTTCTTC. Protein sequence: CASSLTRDKRGSDNEQFF.

The chain joins TRBV5-1 to TRBJ2-1; TRBD2 is a possible D gene (5 bases). This CDR3 is built from 16 residues. CDR1 is SGHRS, CDR2 YFSETQ, per germline. The V gene lost 0 bases and the J gene lost 2 bases, with 12 bases spanning the gap. The CDR3 DNA sequence: TGCGCCAGCAGCTTGGCCGCGGCGGGTCCCTACAATGAGCAGTTCTTC. Translation: CASSLAAAGPYNEQFF.

The chain is built from TRBV5-4 and TRBJ2-7; tentative D call: TRBD2 (7 bases). CDR1 and CDR2 from the germline V gene are SGHNT and YYREEE (reference sequence). There are 15 residues in the CDR3. Trimming removed 3 bases from V and 6 bases from J, with 19 bases in between. The chain's CDR3 is CASSSRAGAYSEQYF. For the CDR3, the DNA is TGTGCCAGCAGCTCCCGGGCGGGGGCCTATTCCGAGCAGTACTTC.

In its sample, this clone was seen a few times. The V call is TRBV6-1, the J call TRBJ1-2; TRBD1 might be the D (5 bases). V lost 7 bases to trimming and J lost 7 bases, with 19 bases between them. This CDR3 has 14 residues. Germline loops: CDR1 MNHNS, CDR2 SASEGT. This chain's CDR3 is CASINIRGVRGYTF. The CDR3 DNA follows: TGTGCCAGCATTAACATTCGGGGGGTACGTGGCTACACCTTC.

The sample holds a few counts of this clone. The chain links TRBV7-9 to TRBJ2-7, with 7 bases that match TRBD2. Germline V gene lookup returns CDR1 SEHNR and CDR2 FQNEAQ (reference sequence). The CDR3 covers 14 residues. The junction had 9 bases not matched to a gene; V was cut back by 5 bases and J by 5 bases. The CDR3: CASSAVRESNEQYF. CDR3 bases: TGTGCCAGCAGCGCCGTGCGGGAGAGCAACGAGCAGTACTTC.

The chain has TRBV9 and TRBJ1-1, with TRBD1 identical over 8 bases. The J segment lost 5 bases and the V segment lost 0 bases, leaving 9 bases of the junction unmatched. The CDR3 covers 16 residues. Germline-derived CDR1 and CDR2 are SGDLS and YYNGEE. The CDR3 region has the DNA TGTGCCAGCAGCGTAGCCGGGAGAACAGGGGGGACTGAAGCTTTCTTT. This encodes CASSVAGRTGGTEAFF.

This chain joins TRBV7-6 and TRBJ2-7; D call uncertain. Germline V gene lookup returns CDR1 SGHVS and CDR2 FNYEAQ. The CDR3 is 15 amino acids. V gave up 1 base and J gave up 0 bases, with 10 bases separating them. The CDR3 nucleotides read TGTGCCAGCAGCTTAGGTCACAACCCCTCCTACGAGCAGTACTTC. Its translation: CASSLGHNPSYEQYF.